This T cell receptor (beta chain) was found in a study of cytomegalovirus exposure and HLA in healthy donors. PCR amplification relied on 60 Vbeta primers (plus 13 Jbeta primers). The table came from immunoSEQ multiplex PCR; TCRdb's copy has only in-frame clones and leaves some out. There are about 200,000 clones in the sample; over 70% occur only once, and 1.3% lies in the top ten. Germline V gene data show CDR1 as SGHVS and CDR2 as FQNEAQ. CDR3 length equals 16 residues. V lost 5 bases, J lost 3 bases, and 9 bases stayed unmatched. A few counts support this clone. The chain carries TRBV7-8 and TRBJ2-3; 9 nucleotides agree with TRBD1. Sequenced material: PBMCs. This TCR was sampled from a man aged 25 to 45 in good health and CMV-seronegative. CDR3: CASSKGQGIETDTQYF. CDR3 DNA sequence: TGTGCCAGCAGCAAGGGACAGGGAATAGAGACAGATACGCAGTATTTT.